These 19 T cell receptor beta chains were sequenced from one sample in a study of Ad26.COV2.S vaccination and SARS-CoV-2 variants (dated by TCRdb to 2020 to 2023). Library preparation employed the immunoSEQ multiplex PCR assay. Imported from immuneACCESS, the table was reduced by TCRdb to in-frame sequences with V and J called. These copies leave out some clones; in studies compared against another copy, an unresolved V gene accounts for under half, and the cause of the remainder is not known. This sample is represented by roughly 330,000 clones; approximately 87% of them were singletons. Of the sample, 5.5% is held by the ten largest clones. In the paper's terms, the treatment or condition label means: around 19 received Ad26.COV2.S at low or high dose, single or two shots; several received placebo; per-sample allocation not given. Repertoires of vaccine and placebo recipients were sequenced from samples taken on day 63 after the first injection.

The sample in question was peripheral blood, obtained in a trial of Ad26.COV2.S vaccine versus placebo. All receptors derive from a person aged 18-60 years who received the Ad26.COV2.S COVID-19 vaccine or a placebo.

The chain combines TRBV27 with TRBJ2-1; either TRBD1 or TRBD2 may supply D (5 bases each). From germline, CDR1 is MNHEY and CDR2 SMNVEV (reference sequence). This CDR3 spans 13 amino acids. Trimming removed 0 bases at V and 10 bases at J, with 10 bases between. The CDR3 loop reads CASSLSGTVEQFF. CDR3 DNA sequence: TGTGCCAGCAGTTTATCCGGGACGGTAGAGCAGTTCTTC.

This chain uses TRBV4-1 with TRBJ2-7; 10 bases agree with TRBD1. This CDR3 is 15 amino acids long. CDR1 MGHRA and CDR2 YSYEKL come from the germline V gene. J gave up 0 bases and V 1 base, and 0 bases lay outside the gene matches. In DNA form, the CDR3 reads TGCGCCAGCAGCCAAGGGGACAGGGGCTCCTACGAGCAGTACTTC. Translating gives CASSQGDRGSYEQYF.

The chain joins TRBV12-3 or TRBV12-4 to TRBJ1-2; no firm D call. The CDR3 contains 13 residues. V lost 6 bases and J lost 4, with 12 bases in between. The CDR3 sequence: CASSPDTFYGYTF. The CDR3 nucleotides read TGTGCCAGCAGCCCCGACACCTTCTATGGCTACACCTTC.

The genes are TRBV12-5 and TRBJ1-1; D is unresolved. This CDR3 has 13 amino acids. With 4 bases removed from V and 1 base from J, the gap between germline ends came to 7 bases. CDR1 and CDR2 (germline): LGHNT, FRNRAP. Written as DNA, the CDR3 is TGTGCTAGTGGTTCCCAAACGAACACTGAAGCTTTCTTT. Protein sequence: CASGSQTNTEAFF.

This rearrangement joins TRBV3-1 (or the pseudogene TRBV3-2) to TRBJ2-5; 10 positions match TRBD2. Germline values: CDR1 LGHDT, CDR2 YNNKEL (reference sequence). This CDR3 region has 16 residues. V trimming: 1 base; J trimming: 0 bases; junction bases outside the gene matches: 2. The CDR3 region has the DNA TGTGCCAGCAGCCAAGGGCTAGCGGGGGACCAAGAGACCCAGTACTTC. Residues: CASSQGLAGDQETQYF.

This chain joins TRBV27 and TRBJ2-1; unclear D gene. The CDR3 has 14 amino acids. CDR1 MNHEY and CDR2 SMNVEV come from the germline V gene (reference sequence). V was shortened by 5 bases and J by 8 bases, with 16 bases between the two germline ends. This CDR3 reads CASSIGPRGDEQFF. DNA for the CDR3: TGTGCCAGCAGTATCGGGCCCCGCGGCGATGAGCAGTTCTTC.

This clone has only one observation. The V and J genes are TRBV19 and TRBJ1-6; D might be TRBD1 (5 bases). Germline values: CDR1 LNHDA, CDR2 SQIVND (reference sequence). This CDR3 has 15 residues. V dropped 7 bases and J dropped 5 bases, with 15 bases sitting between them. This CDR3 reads CASTGRAGNNSPLHF. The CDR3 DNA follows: TGTGCCAGTACGGGGCGGGCAGGCAATAATTCACCCCTCCACTTT.

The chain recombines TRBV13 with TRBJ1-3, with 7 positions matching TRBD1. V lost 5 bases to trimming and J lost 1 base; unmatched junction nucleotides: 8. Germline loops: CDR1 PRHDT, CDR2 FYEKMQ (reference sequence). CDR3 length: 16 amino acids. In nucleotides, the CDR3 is TGTGCCAGCAGCACAGGGGATAGGTTTTCTGGAAACACCATATATTTT. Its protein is CASSTGDRFSGNTIYF.

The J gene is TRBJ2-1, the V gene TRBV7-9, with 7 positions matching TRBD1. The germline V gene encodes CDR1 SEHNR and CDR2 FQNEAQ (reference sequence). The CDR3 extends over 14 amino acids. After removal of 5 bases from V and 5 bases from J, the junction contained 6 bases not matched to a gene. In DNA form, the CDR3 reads TGTGCCAGCAGCCCCATTACAGGGGACAATGAGCAGTTCTTC. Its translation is CASSPITGDNEQFF.

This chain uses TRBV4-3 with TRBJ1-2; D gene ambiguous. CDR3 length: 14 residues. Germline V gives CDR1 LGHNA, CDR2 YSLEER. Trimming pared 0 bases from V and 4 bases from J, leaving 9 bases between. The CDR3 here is CASSQEYPGYGYTF. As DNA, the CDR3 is TGCGCCAGCAGCCAAGAATACCCCGGCTATGGCTACACCTTC.

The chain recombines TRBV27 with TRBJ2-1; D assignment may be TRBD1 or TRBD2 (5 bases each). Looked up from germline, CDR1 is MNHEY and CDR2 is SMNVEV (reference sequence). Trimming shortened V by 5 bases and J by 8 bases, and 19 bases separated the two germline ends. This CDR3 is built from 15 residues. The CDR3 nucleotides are TGTGCCAGCAGTGACTCTTGGGACGAGGATGATGAGCAGTTCTTC. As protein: CASSDSWDEDDEQFF.

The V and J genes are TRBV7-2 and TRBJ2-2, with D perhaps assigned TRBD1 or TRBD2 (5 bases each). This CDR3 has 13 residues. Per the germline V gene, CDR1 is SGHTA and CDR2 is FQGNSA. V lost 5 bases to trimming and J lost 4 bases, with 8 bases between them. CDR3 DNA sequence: TGTGCCAGCAGCCGGGGCGGCACCGGGGAGCTGTTTTTT. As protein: CASSRGGTGELFF.

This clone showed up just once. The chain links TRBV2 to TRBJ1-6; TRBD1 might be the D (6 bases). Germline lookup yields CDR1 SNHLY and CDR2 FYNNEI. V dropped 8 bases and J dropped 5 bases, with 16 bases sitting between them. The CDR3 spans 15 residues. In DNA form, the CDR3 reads TGTGCCAGCGGACGTCAGGACAGAAATAATTCACCCCTCCACTTT. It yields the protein CASGRQDRNNSPLHF.

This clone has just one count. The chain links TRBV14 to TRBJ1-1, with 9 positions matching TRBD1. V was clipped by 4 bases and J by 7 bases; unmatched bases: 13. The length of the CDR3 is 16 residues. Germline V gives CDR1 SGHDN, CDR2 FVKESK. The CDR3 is CASSRWGQGKSSEAFF. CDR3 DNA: TGTGCCAGCAGCCGCTGGGGACAGGGAAAATCTAGTGAAGCTTTCTTT. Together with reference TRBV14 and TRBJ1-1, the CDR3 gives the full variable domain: EAGVTQFPSHSVIEKGQTVTLRCDPISGHDNLYWYRRVMGKEIKFLLHFVKESKQDESGMPNNRFLAERTGGTYSTLKVQPAELEDSGVYFCASSRWGQGKSSEAFFGQGTRLTVV.

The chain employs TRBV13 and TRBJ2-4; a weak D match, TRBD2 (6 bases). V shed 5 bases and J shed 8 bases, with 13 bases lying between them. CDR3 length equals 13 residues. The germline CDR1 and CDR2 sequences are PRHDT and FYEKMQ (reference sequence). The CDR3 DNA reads TGTGCCAGCAGCCGATTTGGAGGGGACATTCAGTACTTC. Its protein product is CASSRFGGDIQYF.

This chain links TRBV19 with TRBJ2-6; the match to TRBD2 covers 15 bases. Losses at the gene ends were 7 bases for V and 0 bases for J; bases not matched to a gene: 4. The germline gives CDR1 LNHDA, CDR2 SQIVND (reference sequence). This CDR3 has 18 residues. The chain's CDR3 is CASTPGLAGGSGANVLTF. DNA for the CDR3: TGTGCCAGTACCCCGGGACTAGCGGGGGGCTCTGGGGCCAACGTCCTGACTTTC.

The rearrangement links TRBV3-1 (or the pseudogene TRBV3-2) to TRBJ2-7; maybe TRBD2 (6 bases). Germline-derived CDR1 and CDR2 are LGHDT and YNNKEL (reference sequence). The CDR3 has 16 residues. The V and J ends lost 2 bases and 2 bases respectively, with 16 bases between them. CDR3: CASSQPLGRGTYEQYF. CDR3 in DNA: TGTGCCAGCAGCCAACCCCTCGGACGGGGGACCTACGAGCAGTACTTC.

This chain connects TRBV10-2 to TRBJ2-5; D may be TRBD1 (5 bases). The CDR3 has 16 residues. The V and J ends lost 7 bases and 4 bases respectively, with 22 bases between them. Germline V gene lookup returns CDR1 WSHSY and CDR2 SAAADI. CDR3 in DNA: TGCGCCAGCACGGCCCAGTTCGGCAGGGTCAGAGAGACCCAGTACTTC. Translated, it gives CASTAQFGRVRETQYF.

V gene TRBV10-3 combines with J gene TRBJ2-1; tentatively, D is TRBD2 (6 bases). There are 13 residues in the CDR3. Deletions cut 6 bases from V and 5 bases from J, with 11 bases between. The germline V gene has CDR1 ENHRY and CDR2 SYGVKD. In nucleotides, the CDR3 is TGTGCCATCAGCTCGGAGGGAGACAATGAGCAGTTCTTC. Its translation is CAISSEGDNEQFF.